This T cell receptor (beta chain) was profiled in a study of T cell repertoires in cytomegalovirus infection. Study as a whole: CMV infection together with matching HLA type was indicated by public TCR beta signatures.

TCRdb independently ran MiXCR on the reads; one entry per CDR3 protein. This table has about 770,000 distinct CDR3 sequences, about 27% appearing once. This clonotype was found many times. The antigen is undetermined. The length of the CDR3 is 14 residues. V dropped 5 bases and J dropped 10; count of bases not matched to a gene: 8. Germline V gene lookup returns CDR1 SGHTA and CDR2 FQGNSA. This chain joins TRBV7-2 and TRBJ1-6; 7 bases are shared with TRBD1. The clonotype originates from a human donor in good health (CMV status not recorded). Some clones in this sample may be carry-over from other donors' samples. The specimen was cultured CD8+ T cells from PBMCs, collected from culture after CMV antigen stimulation. The CDR3 DNA reads as TGTGCCAGCAGCGAGGACAGGTCGCGCTCACCCCTCCACTTT. It is translated as CASSEDRSRSPLHF.